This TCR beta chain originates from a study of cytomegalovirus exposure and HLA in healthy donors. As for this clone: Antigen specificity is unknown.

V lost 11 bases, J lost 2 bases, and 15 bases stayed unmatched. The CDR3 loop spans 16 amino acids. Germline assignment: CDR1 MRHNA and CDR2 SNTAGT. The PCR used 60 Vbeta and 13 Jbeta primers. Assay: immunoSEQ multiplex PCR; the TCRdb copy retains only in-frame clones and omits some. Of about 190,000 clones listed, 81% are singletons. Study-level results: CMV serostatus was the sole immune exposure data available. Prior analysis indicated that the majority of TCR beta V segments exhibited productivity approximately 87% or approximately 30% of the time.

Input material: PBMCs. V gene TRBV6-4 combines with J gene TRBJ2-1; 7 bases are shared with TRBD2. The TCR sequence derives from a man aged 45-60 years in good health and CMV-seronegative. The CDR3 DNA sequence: TGTGCCGGGGGAGGGAAGGGGCAGGGCCCCTACAATGAGCAGTTCTTC. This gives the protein CAGGGKGQGPYNEQFF.